This T cell receptor (beta chain) was identified in a study of vaccination effects on CD4 cells after COVID-19. Study-wide results and limits: Marked clonal contraction was seen in infection- and vaccine-induced clones late after vaccination. Common cold coronaviruses were cross-recognized by only 1 of 255 vaccine-induced clones in healthy vaccinees.

Profiled with immunoSEQ multiplex PCR; TCRdb holds only in-frame clones, not every one. The profile covers 20,000 to 25,000 clones, with roughly four fifths appearing a single time and around a tenth taken by the ten largest. In this sample, this clone turned up a few times. Its antigen is not known. Between the trimmed V and J ends, which lost 3 bases and 9 bases, there was a span of 30 bases. The CDR3 contains 19 residues. Germline V gene sequence: CDR1 LNHDA, CDR2 SQIVND (reference sequence). Using viral peptide pools, the ViraFEST assay grew out antigen-specific CD4+ T cells prior to sequencing. Once cultured for 10 days, the cells underwent separation to obtain CD4+ T cells. Participants received two doses of either the BNT162b2 or mRNA-1273 vaccine.

The chain employs TRBV19 and TRBJ2-1; TRBD2 is a possible D gene (6 bases). The sequence came from a human donor who received a COVID-19 vaccine. This material consisted of CD4+ T cells from PBMCs cultured with HCoV-229E spike peptides, taken after COVID-19 vaccination. Here the CDR3 DNA reads TGTGCCAGTAGTATGGGGATTGCGCGGGATTTTGTTCGTGGAGGTGAGCAGTTCTTC. This encodes CASSMGIARDFVRGGEQFF.